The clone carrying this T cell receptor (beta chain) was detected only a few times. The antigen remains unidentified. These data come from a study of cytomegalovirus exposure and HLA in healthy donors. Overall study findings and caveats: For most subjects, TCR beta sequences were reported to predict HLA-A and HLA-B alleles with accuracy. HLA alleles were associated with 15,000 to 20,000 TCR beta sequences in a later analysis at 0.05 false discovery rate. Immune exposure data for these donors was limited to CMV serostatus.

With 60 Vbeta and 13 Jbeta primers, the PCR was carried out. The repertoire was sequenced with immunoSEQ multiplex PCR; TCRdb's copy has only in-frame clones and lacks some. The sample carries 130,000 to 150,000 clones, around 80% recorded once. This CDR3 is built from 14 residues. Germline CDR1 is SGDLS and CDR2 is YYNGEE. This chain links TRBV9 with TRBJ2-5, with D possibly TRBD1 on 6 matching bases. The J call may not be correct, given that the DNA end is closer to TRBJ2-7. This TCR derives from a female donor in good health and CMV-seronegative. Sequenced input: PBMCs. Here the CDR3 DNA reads TGTGCCAGCAGCGAACAGGGCCAGACCTACGAGCAGTACTTC. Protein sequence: CASSEQGQTYEQYF.